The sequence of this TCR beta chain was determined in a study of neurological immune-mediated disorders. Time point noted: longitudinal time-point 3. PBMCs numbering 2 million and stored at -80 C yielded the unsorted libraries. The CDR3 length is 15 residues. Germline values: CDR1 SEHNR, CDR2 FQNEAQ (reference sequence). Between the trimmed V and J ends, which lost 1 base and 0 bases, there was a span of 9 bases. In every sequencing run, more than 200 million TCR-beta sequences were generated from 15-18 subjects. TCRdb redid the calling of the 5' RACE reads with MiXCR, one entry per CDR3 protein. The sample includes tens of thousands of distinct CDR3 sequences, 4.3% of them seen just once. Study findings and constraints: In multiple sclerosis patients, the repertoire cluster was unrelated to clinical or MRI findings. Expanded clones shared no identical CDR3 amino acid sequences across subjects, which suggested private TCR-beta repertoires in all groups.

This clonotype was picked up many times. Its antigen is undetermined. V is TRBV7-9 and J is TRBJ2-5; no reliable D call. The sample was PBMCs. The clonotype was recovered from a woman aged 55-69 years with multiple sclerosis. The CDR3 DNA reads TGTGCCAGCAGCTTAGTACCACTGAACCAAGAGACCCAGTACTTC. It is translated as CASSLVPLNQETQYF.